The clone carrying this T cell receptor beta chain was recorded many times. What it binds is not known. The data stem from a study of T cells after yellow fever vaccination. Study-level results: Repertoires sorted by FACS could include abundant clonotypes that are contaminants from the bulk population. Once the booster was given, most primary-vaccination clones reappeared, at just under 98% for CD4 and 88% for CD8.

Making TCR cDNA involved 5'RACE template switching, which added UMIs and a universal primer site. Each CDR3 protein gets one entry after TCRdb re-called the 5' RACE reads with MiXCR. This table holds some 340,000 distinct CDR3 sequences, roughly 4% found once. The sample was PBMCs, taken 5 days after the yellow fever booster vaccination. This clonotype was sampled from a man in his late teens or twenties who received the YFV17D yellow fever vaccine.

The CDR3 coding sequence is TGCGCCAGCAGCTTGGCAAACGGTGCCTACGAGCAGTACTTC. Protein product: CASSLANGAYEQYF. The rearrangement uses TRBV5-1 and TRBJ2-7; D is uncertain. Germline V gene lookup returns CDR1 SGHRS and CDR2 YFSETQ. The V gene lost 0 bases and the J gene lost 2 bases, with 9 bases spanning the gap. The CDR3 sequence is 14 residues long.